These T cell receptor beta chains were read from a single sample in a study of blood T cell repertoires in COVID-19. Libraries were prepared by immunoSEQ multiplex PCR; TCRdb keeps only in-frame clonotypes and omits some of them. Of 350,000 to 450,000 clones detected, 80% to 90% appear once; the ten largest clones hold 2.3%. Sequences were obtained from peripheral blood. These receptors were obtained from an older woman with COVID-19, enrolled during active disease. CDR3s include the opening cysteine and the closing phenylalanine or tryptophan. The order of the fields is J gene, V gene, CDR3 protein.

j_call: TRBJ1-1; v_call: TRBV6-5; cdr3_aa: CASRRDREAFF
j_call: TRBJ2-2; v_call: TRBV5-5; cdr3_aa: CASSLGLGTGYTGELFF
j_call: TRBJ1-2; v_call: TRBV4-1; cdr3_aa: CASSQEAAGRRMSGYTF
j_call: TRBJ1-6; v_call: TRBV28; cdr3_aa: CASSRGINNSPLHF
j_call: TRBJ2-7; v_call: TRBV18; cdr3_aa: CASSPPQGGEQYF
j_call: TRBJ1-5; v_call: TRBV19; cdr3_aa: CASSILLYQPQHF
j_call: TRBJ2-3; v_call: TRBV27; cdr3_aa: CASTPEGADTQYF
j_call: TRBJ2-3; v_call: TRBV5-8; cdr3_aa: CASSSGTSGDTDTQYF
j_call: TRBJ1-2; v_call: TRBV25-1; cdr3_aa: CASSTPWGLGTGDYGYTF
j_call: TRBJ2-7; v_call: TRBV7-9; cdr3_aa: CASSLWTGGIYEQYF
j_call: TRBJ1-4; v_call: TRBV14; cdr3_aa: CASSQEDWGVPNEKLFF
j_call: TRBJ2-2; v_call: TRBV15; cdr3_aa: CATSRDTLARGELFF
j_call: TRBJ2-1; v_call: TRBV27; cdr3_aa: CASSFGATYNEQFF
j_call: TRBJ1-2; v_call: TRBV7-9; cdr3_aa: CASSSVQVNYGYTF
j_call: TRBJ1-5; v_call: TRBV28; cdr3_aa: CASVASNQPQHF
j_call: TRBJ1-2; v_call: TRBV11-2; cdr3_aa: CASSLGQYGYTF
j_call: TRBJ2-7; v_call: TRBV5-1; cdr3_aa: CASSLTRDRAYEQYF
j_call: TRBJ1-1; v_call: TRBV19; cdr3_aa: CASSIGVNTEAFF
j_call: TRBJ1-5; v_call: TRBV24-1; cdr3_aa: CATSDPRVWDRSNSNQPQHF
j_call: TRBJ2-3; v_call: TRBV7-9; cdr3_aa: CASSLVGALSDTQYF
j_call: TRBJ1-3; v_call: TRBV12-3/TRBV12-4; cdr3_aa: CASSVSSGNTIYF
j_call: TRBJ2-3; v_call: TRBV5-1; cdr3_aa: CASFRGGSSTDTQYF
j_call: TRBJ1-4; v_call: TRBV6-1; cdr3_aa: CASSEAVAARKLFF
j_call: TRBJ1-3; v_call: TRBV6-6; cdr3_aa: CASSSGFDSGNTIYF
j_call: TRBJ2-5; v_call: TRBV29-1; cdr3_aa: CSVESPQGRQETQYF
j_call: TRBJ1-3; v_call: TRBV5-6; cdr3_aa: CASAPAGVRNTIYF
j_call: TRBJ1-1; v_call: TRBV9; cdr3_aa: CASSDHREGAEAFF
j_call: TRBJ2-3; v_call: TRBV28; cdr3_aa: CASSLAGVRTDTQYF
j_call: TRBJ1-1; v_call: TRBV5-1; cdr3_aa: CASSLVSRQANTEAFF
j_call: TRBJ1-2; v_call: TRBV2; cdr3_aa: CASSITTGGTGGYTF
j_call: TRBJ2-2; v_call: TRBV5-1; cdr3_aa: CASSLRGGQGAPGELFF
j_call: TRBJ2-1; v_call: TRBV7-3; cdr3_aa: CASSLRGGQYNEQFF
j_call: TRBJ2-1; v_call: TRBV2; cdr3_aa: CASSLAGGINEQFF
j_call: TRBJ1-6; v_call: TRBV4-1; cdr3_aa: CASSQNPRGPYNSPLHF
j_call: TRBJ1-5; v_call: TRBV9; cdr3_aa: CASSGGQTDNQPQHF
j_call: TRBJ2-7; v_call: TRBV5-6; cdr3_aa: CASSLVGLPGAQYF
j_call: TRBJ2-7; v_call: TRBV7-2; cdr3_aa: CASSFRTGGEWEQYF
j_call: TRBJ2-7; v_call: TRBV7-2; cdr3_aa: CASSFDRAEEQYF
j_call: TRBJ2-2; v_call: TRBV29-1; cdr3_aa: CSVEIQPNTGELFF
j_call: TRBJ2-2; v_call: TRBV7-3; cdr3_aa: CASRATGVGELFF
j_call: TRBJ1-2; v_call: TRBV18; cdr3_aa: CASSPTDSYYGYTF
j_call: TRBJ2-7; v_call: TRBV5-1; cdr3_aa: CASSSSFRDSSYEQYF
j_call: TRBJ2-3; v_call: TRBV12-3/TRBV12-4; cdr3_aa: CASEPPVNREQYF
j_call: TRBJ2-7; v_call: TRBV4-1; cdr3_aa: CASSQVDRGPYEQYF
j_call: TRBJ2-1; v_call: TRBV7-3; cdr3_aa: CASSPTRGWVNEQFF
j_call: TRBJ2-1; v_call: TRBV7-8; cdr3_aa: CASSSSRISYNEQFF
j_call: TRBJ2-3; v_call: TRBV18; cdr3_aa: CASSFRLEGDTQYF